A single sample is the source of the 27 T cell receptor beta chains below, sequenced in a study of blood T cell repertoires in COVID-19. The data were produced by immunoSEQ multiplex PCR, yet TCRdb's version contains in-frame clones alone and is incomplete. The data hold hundreds of thousands of clones, with 85% observed a single time. Specimen: peripheral blood. The receptors here all came from a woman in her late teens or twenties with acute or convalescent COVID-19.

The V gene is TRBV6-6, the J gene TRBJ2-7; D is unresolved. The V and J ends lost 6 bases and 0 bases respectively, with 15 bases between them. The CDR3 is made up of 15 amino acids. The germline V gene has CDR1 MNHNY and CDR2 SVGAGI (reference sequence). The CDR3 DNA is TGTGCCAGCAGCCCTCAGACGAGGAGCTCCTACGAGCAGTACTTC. Its translation is CASSPQTRSSYEQYF.

The chain carries TRBV9 and TRBJ1-1; D remains unclear. Per the germline V gene, CDR1 is SGDLS and CDR2 is YYNGEE. V lost 4 bases and J lost 1, with 17 bases in between. CDR3 length equals 16 residues. This chain's CDR3 is CASSRGGSKGNTEAFF. Written as DNA, the CDR3 is TGTGCCAGCAGCCGGGGAGGGTCGAAAGGGAACACTGAAGCTTTCTTT.

The chain has TRBV6-5 and TRBJ1-1; D unresolved. V was trimmed by 0 bases and J by 6 bases, leaving 11 bases between them. CDR3 size: 14 residues. CDR1 is MNHEY and CDR2 is SVGAGI in the germline V gene. CDR3 bases: TGTGCCAGCAGTTACTCGAGCTGGGCCCCTGAAGCTTTCTTT. It is translated as CASSYSSWAPEAFF.

The chain joins TRBV5-5 to TRBJ2-3; 7 bases are shared with TRBD2. V shed 0 bases and J 6 bases; nucleotides not matched to a gene: 7. The germline V gene encodes CDR1 SGHKS and CDR2 YYEKEE (reference sequence). This CDR3 region has 15 residues. The CDR3 nucleotides read TGTGCCAGCAGCTTGGTGCAGGGAGGGCCGGATACGCAGTATTTT. Translated: CASSLVQGGPDTQYF. The whole variable domain, remainder taken from reference TRBV5-5 and TRBJ2-3, is DAGVTQSPTHLIKTRGQQVTLRCSPISGHKSVSWYQQVLGQGPQFIFQYYEKEERGRGNFPDRFSARQFPNYSSELNVNALLLGDSALYLCASSLVQGGPDTQYFGPGTRLTVL.

The rearrangement uses TRBV5-1 and TRBJ1-1; D perhaps matches TRBD1 (5 bases). The ends were cut back, 1 base at V and 1 base at J, with 17 bases in the middle. The CDR3 is 17 amino acids. CDR1 and CDR2 from the germline V gene are SGHRS and YFSETQ. CDR3 DNA sequence: TGCGCCAGCAGCTTGTGGCAGGTTGGGGCTTCGAACACTGAAGCTTTCTTT. It codes for CASSLWQVGASNTEAFF.

CDR3 nucleotide sequence: TGTGCCAGCAGCTTAGGGGACAAAAGGAGTGGCTACACCTTC. Translating gives CASSLGDKRSGYTF. V and J are TRBV7-3 and TRBJ1-2, with D possibly TRBD1 on 6 matching bases. CDR1 and CDR2 from the germline V gene are SGHTA and FQGTGA. Between the trimmed V and J ends, which lost 2 bases and 7 bases, there was a span of 14 bases. The CDR3 runs to 14 residues.

V and J are TRBV4-2 and TRBJ2-5, with D uncertain. With 1 base removed from V and 3 bases from J, the gap between germline ends came to 12 bases. The CDR3 has 15 amino acids. Germline assignment: CDR1 LGHNA and CDR2 YNFKEQ. The chain's CDR3 is CASSQVRGGKETQYF. In DNA form, the CDR3 reads TGTGCCAGCAGCCAAGTCCGCGGCGGCAAAGAGACCCAGTACTTC.

This clone occurred many times. The chain has TRBV19 and TRBJ2-1, with 9 positions matching TRBD2. Trimming cost V 6 bases and J 6 bases; bases outside gene matches: 6. The germline gives CDR1 LNHDA, CDR2 SQIVND (reference sequence). This CDR3 comprises 14 residues. The CDR3 region is CASRLAGLGNEQFF. CDR3 bases: TGTGCCAGTAGGCTAGCGGGGCTTGGCAATGAGCAGTTCTTC.

This CDR3 reads CASSQPQGYEQYF. DNA of the CDR3: TGTGCCAGCAGCCAACCACAGGGCTACGAGCAGTACTTC. The chain carries TRBV4-2 and TRBJ2-7; D is perhaps TRBD1 (6 bases). Germline loops: CDR1 LGHNA, CDR2 YNFKEQ. V lost 2 bases to trimming and J lost 3 bases, with 8 bases between them. CDR3 length: 13 residues.

This chain joins TRBV19 and TRBJ1-1; TRBD1 might be the D (5 bases). Germline V gene sequence: CDR1 LNHDA, CDR2 SQIVND (reference sequence). V was pared by 5 bases and J by 1 base, with 8 bases between. The CDR3 is made up of 13 amino acids. CDR3 coding DNA: TGTGCCAGTAGTCAGGGCCCGAACACTGAAGCTTTCTTT. This translates into CASSQGPNTEAFF.

The CDR3 sequence is CASSQGEPRTDTQYF. The CDR3 region has the DNA TGCGCCAGCAGCCAGGGGGAGCCCCGCACAGATACGCAGTATTTT. This rearrangement joins TRBV5-1 to TRBJ2-3, with 7 positions matching TRBD1. Germline assignment: CDR1 SGHRS and CDR2 YFSETQ. The CDR3 contains 15 residues. The V segment lost 4 bases and the J segment 1 base; nucleotides outside the gene matches: 6.

The rearrangement joins TRBV7-2 to TRBJ1-2, with D possibly TRBD1 on 5 matching bases. Germline V lookup: CDR1 SGHTA, CDR2 FQGNSA. The ends were cut back, 5 bases at V and 7 bases at J, with 17 bases in the middle. The CDR3 spans 14 residues. In DNA form, the CDR3 reads TGTGCCAGCAGCGATATTTCAGGGTATGGTGGCTACACCTTC. Encoded protein: CASSDISGYGGYTF.

The V call is TRBV5-4, the J call TRBJ1-2; 9 nucleotides agree with TRBD1. CDR1 and CDR2 (germline): SGHNT, YYREEE (reference sequence). CDR3 size: 15 residues. The ends lost 0 bases at V and 3 bases at J; junction bases unmatched: 3. DNA for the CDR3: TGTGCCAGCAGCTTGGTTCGGACAGGGGACTATGGCTACACCTTC. Its protein is CASSLVRTGDYGYTF.

The chain links TRBV2 to TRBJ1-1; D is undetermined. CDR1 is SNHLY, CDR2 FYNNEI, per germline. The CDR3 extends over 13 amino acids. Trimming removed 6 bases from V and 1 base from J, with 9 bases in between. The CDR3 DNA reads TGTGCCAGCAGGGGCGACGGGAACACTGAAGCTTTCTTT. The encoded protein is CASRGDGNTEAFF.

The chain combines TRBV11-2 with TRBJ2-7; TRBD1 agrees at 12 bases. The ends lost 11 bases at V and 2 bases at J; junction bases unmatched: 16. Germline CDR1 and CDR2: SGHAT and FQNNGV. This CDR3 region has 17 residues. The CDR3 nucleotides read TGTGCCCGCGGGGGGGGACAGGGGGCCGAAAAAACCTACGAGCAGTACTTC. Protein: CARGGGQGAEKTYEQYF.

This clone was picked up one time. This chain connects TRBV5-6 to TRBJ2-2; D possibly corresponds to TRBD2 (5 bases). Germline V gives CDR1 SGHDT, CDR2 YYEEEE. The germline V and J ends were trimmed by 4 bases and 1 base, with 11 bases remaining between them. The length of the CDR3 is 15 residues. CDR3 DNA: TGTGCCAGCAGCGACGCAGGAGGGAACACCGGGGAGCTGTTTTTT. Its protein is CASSDAGGNTGELFF.

The chain combines TRBV5-1 with TRBJ1-4; the D is unclear. The CDR3 is made up of 13 amino acids. V gave up 5 bases and J gave up 7 bases, with 12 bases separating them. CDR1 and CDR2 from the germline V gene are SGHRS and YFSETQ. The CDR3 DNA follows: TGCGCCAGCAGTTCGGGTGAGGGTGAAAAACTGTTTTTT. This codes for CASSSGEGEKLFF.

The CDR3 DNA reads as TGTGCCACCCCCCTCCCCCCGGGGAGCTCCACAGATACGCAGTATTTT. Translated, it gives CATPLPPGSSTDTQYF. The chain has TRBV7-9 and TRBJ2-3; a possible D gene is TRBD2 (5 bases). The V and J ends lost 10 bases and 2 bases respectively, with 22 bases between them. The germline CDR1 and CDR2 sequences are SEHNR and FQNEAQ (reference sequence). This CDR3 has 16 residues.

The chain couples TRBV30 to TRBJ1-1; weak D call: TRBD1 (5 bases). This CDR3 region has 13 residues. The ends were cut back, 1 base at V and 6 bases at J, with 12 bases in the middle. Germline values: CDR1 GTSNPN, CDR2 SVGIG (reference sequence). In DNA, the CDR3 is TGTGCCTGGAGTGGGGGCGGGGGAGCTGAAGCTTTCTTT. Protein product: CAWSGGGGAEAFF.

CDR3 sequence: CASSVGYSGDLTDTQYF. The CDR3 DNA is TGTGCCAGCAGCGTAGGGTACAGCGGGGACCTCACAGATACGCAGTATTTT. This sequence joins TRBV9 and TRBJ2-3; 7 positions match TRBD2. Germline trimming cut 0 bases from V and 2 bases from J; bases unmatched to any gene: 9. Germline assignment: CDR1 SGDLS and CDR2 YYNGEE. The CDR3 is 17 amino acids.

About this clone: This CDR3 is also generated by other DNA sequences in the sample. The chain uses TRBV30 and TRBJ1-6, with a weak D call TRBD1 (5 bases). V shed 4 bases and J shed 11 bases, with 18 bases lying between them. CDR1 is GTSNPN, CDR2 SVGIG, per germline (reference sequence). This CDR3 comprises 14 residues. Written as DNA, the CDR3 is TGTGCCTGGACCCACCGGGGCGCGGGGGCACCCCTCCACTTT. This sequence encodes CAWTHRGAGAPLHF.

The rearrangement links TRBV2 to TRBJ1-1, with D hard to call. The CDR3 is made up of 14 amino acids. Germline assignment: CDR1 SNHLY and CDR2 FYNNEI. Trimming pared 7 bases from V and 5 bases from J, leaving 17 bases between. The CDR3 loop reads CASILLMGRTEAFF. For the CDR3, the DNA is TGTGCCAGCATATTGCTGATGGGGAGGACTGAAGCTTTCTTT.

Points on this clone: An end of the junction differs from the germline gene, which may be a read error. J is TRBJ1-2 and V is TRBV9; D uncertain. Per germline, CDR1 SGDLS and CDR2 YYNGEE. The CDR3 runs to 12 residues. The CDR3 region is CASSVGSGKLAF. The CDR3 region has the DNA TGTGCCAGCAGCGTAGGGTCAGGCAAACTCGCCTTC.

The V call is TRBV6-1, the J call TRBJ2-3; 7 bases agree with TRBD1. V gave up 3 bases and J gave up 9 bases; unmatched junction bases: 6. The CDR3 contains 13 residues. Germline CDR1 reads MNHNS; CDR2 reads SASEGT. DNA for the CDR3: TGTGCCAGCAGTGATTCGTGGACAGGCACGCAGTATTTT. This encodes CASSDSWTGTQYF.

This clone was observed a single time. This sequence joins TRBV12-3 or TRBV12-4 and TRBJ1-2; tentative D call: TRBD1 (6 bases). V lost 8 bases and J lost 4, with 14 bases in between. This CDR3 spans 13 amino acids. The CDR3 sequence is CASEVHRAYGYTF. The CDR3 DNA follows: TGTGCCAGCGAAGTACACAGGGCCTATGGCTACACCTTC.

The V and J genes are TRBV2 and TRBJ1-3; 9 bases match TRBD1. CDR3 length equals 14 residues. Trimming removed 3 bases from V and 6 bases from J; junction bases left unmatched: 3. The germline CDR1 and CDR2 sequences are SNHLY and FYNNEI. CDR3: CASSDGQGLNTIYF. CDR3 in DNA: TGTGCCAGCAGTGATGGACAGGGGTTAAACACCATATATTTT.

In its sample, this clone was seen once. This chain connects TRBV5-6 to TRBJ1-6; 8 bases map to TRBD1. The germline V gene has CDR1 SGHDT and CDR2 YYEEEE. The V gene end was trimmed by 5 bases and the J gene end by 10 bases; junction bases not matched to a gene: 8. The CDR3 is 14 amino acids. The CDR3 region has the DNA TGTGCCAGCAGTTCAGGGGGCTTAGCCTCACCCCTCCACTTT. It translates to CASSSGGLASPLHF.